This T cell receptor (beta chain) was identified during a study of OX40 agonist ivuxolimab in advanced cancers. Whole-study context: Allowance was made for prior anti-PD-1, anti-PD-L1 or anti-CTLA-4 therapy, and 40% had some. Study-level results: Relative to CD4+ cells, CD8+ T cells on average had more expanded clones. Among some nonresponders, normalized T-cell clonal expansion was also low.

Only in-frame clones appear in the TCRdb table, and some are missing; sequencing was by immunoSEQ multiplex PCR. This sample has some 96,000 clones, with about nine tenths found just once. Regarding this clone: Its specificity is not known. The junction does not match germline at one end; this may be a read error.

This CDR3 comprises 15 residues. Germline CDR1 reads LNHDA; CDR2 reads SQIVND (reference sequence). The chain recombines TRBV19 with TRBJ2-7; D gene unclear. This sequence was found in an adult with an advanced solid tumor such as melanoma, head and neck, liver or kidney cancer. The specimen was CD4+ or CD8+ T cells sorted from blood, collected in a trial of the OX40 agonist ivuxolimab. In nucleotides, the CDR3 is TGTGCCAGTAGTATAGGGGCGGACGGACGCTACGGGCAGTACTTC. The encoded protein is CASSIGADGRYGQYF. Based on the CDR3 plus reference TRBV19 and TRBJ2-7, the full variable domain is DGGITQSPKYLFRKEGQNVTLSCEQNLNHDAMYWYRQDPGQGLRLIYYSQIVNDFQKGDIAEGYSVSREKKESFPLTVTSAQKNPTAFYLCASSIGADGRYGQYFGPGTRLTVT.